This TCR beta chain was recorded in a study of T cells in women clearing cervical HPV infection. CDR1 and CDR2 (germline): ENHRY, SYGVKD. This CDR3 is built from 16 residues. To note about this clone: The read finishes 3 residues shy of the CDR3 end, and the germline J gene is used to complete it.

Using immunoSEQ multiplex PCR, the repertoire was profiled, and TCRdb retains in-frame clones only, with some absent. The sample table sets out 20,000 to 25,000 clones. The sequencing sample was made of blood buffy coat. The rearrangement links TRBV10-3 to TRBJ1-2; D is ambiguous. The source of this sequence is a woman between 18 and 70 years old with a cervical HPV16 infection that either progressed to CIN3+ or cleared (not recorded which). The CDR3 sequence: CAISGTSGSGMNDYTF. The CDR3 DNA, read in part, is TGTGCCATCAGTGGGACTAGCGGGAGCGGAATGAATGAC.